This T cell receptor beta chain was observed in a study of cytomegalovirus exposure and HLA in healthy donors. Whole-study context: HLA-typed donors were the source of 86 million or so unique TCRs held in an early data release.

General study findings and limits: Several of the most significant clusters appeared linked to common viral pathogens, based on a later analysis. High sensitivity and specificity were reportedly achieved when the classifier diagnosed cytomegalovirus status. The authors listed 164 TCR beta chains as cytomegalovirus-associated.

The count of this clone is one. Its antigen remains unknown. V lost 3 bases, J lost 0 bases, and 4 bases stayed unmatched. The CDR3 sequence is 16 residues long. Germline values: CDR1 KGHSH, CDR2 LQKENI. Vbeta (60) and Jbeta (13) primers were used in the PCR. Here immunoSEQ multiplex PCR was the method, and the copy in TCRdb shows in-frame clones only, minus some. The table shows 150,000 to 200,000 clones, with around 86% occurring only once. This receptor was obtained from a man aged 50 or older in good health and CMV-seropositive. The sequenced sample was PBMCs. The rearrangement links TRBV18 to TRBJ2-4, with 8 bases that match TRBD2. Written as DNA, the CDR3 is TGTGCCAGCTCACCGCCGGGGGGGCTAGCCAAAAACATTCAGTACTTC. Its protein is CASSPPGGLAKNIQYF.